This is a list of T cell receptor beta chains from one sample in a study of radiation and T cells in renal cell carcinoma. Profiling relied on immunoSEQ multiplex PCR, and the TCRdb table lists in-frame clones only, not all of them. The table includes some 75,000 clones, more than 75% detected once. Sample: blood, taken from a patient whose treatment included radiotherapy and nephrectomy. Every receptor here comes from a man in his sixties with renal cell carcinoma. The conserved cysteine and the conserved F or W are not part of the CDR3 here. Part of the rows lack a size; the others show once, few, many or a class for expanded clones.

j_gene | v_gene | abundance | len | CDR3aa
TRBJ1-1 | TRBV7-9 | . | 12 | ASSLRQPNTEAF
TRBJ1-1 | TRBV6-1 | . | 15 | ASSEPWTGPMNTEAF
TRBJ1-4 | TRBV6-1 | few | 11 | ASSVKPDEKLF
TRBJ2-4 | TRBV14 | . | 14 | ASSARRTVAKNIQY
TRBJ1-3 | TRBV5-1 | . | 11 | ASSPRTGNTIY
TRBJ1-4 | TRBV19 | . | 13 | ASSIDSGPNEKLF
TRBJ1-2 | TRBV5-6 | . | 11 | ASSLSGNYGYT
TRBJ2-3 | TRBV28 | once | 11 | ASSSGVTDTQY
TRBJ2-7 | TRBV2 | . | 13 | ASSEVRGSFHEQY
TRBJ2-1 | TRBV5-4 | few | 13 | ASSLVLAGAIEQF
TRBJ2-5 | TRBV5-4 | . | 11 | ASSSQVWETQY
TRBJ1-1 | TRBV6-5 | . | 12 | ASRHRDSNTEAF
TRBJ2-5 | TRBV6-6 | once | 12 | ASSLDGGWETQY
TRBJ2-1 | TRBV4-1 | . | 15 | ASSQDPTAGGNNEQF
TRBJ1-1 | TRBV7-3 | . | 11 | ASSRGLNTEAF
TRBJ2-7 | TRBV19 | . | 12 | ASRTVEGSYEQY
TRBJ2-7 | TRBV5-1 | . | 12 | ASSLVSRRSEQY
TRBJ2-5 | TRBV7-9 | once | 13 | ASSLIPNEGETQY
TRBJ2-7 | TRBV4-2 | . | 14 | ASSRELTLQTYEQY
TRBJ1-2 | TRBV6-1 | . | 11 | ASSEAGDGRDT
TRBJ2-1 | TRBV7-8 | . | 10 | ASSLQGGEQF
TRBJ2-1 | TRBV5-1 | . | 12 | ASSPAGVNNEQF
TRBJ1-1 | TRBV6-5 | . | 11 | ASDQGVGTEAF
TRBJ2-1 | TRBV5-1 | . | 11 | ASSWETADEQF
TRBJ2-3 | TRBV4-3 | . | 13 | ASSRGQGSTDTQY
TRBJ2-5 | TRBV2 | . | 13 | ASFEGVAGKETQY
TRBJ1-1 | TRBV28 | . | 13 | ASSSGSGLRAEAF
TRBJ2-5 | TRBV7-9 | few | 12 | ASSFSQGRETQY
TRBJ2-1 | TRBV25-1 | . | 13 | ASSEPGTGFRGQF
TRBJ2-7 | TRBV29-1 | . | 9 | SVGRGTEQY
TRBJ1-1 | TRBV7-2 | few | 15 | ASSPPATGILNTEAF
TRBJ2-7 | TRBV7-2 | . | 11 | ASSPSPAYEQY
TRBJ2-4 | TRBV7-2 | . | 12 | ASSPGTGGNIQY
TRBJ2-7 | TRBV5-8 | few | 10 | ASSLTWNEQY
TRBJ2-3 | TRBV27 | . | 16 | ASSLYGPLTGAGDTQY
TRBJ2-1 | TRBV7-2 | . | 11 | ASSLAPYNEQF
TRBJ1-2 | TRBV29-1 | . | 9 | SVGQSYGYT
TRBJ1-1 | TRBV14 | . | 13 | ASSRTGQGNTEAF
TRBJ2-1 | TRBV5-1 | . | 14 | ASSLAGTSGANEQF
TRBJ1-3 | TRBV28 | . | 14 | ASSSWGDSRGNTIY
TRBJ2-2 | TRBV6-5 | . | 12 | ASSPQEYTGELF
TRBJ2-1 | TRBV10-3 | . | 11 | AIGLSSYNEQF
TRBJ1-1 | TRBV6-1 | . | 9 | ASKGGAEAF
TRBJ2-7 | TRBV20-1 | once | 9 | SATYLYEQY
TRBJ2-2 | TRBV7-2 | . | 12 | ASSSGLYTGELF